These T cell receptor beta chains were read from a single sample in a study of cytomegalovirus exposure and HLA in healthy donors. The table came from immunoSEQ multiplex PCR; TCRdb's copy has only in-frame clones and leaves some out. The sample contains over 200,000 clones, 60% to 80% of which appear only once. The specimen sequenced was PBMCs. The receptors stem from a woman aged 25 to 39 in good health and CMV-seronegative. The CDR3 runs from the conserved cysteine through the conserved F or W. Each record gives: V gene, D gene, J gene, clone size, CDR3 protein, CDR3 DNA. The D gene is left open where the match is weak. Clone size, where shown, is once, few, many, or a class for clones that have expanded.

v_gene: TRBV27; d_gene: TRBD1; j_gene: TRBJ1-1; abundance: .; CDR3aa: CASSLRGPSEAFF; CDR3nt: TGTGCCAGCAGTTTAAGGGGGCCCTCTGAAGCTTTCTTT
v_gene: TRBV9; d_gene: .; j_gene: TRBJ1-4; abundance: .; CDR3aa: CASAVSGRGEKLFF; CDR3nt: TGTGCCAGCGCTGTTTCCGGGAGGGGGGAAAAACTGTTTTTT
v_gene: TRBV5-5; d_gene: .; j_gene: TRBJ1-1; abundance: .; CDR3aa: CASSFPAGREVDTEAFF; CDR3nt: TGTGCCAGCAGCTTCCCGGCGGGCAGGGAGGTTGACACTGAAGCTTTCTTT
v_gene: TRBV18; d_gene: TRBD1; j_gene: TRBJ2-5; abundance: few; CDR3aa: CASSPNRGQETQYF; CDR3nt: TGTGCCAGCTCACCTAACAGGGGGCAAGAGACCCAGTACTTC
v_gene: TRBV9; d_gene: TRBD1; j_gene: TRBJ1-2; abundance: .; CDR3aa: CASSGWTGKPYGYTF; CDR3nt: TGTGCCAGCAGCGGGTGGACAGGGAAACCCTATGGCTACACCTTC
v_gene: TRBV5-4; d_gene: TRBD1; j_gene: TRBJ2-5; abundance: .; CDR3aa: CASSDRGAQETQYF; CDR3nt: TGTGCCAGCAGCGACAGGGGGGCTCAAGAGACCCAGTACTTC
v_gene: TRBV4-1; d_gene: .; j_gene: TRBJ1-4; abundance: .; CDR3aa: CASSQAPSGATNEKLFF; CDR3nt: TGCGCCAGCAGCCAAGCCCCCTCAGGCGCAACTAATGAAAAACTGTTTTTT
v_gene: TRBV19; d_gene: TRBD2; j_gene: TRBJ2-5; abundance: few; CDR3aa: CASSMGLAGGWKQETQYF; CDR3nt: TGTGCCAGTAGTATGGGACTAGCGGGGGGGTGGAAGCAAGAGACCCAGTACTTC
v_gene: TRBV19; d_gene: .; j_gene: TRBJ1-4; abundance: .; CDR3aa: CASATTNEKLFF; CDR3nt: TGTGCCAGTGCTACAACTAATGAAAAACTGTTTTTT
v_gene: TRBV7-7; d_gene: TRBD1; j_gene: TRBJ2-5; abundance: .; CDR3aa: CASSTYPGTGTRETQYF; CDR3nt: TGTGCTAGCAGCACGTACCCAGGGACAGGCACCAGGGAGACCCAGTACTTC
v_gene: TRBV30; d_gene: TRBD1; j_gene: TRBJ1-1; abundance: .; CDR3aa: CAWSSGGTEAFF; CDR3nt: TGTGCCTGGAGTTCAGGGGGCACTGAAGCTTTCTTT
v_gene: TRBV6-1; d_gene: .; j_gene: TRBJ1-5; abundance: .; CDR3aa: CASSWTQNQPQHF; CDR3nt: TGTGCCAGCAGTTGGACACAAAATCAGCCCCAGCATTTT
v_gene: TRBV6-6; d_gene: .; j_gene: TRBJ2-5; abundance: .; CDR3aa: CASSYGGIQETQYF; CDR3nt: TGTGCCAGCAGTTACGGGGGGATCCAAGAGACCCAGTACTTC
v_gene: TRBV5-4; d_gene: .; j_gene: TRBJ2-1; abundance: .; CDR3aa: CASSLFTGAHNEQFF; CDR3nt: TGTGCCAGCAGCTTGTTTACGGGAGCCCACAATGAGCAGTTCTTC
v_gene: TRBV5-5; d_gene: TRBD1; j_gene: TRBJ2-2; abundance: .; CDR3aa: CASSPGQAVANTGELFF; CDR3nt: TGTGCCAGCAGCCCGGGACAGGCGGTGGCGAACACCGGGGAGCTGTTTTTT
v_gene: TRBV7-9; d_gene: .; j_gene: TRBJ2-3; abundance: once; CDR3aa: CASSFSRERTDTQYF; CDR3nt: TGTGCCAGCAGCTTTAGCCGGGAGAGAACAGATACGCAGTATTTT
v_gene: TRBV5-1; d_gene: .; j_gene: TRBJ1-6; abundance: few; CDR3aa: CASSLGGGSDSPLHF; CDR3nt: TGCGCCAGCAGCTTGGGGGGGGGATCGGATTCACCCCTCCACTTT
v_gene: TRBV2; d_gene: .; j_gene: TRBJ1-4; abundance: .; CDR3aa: CASIKAGVEKLFF; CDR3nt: TGTGCCAGCATCAAGGCAGGGGTAGAAAAACTGTTTTTT
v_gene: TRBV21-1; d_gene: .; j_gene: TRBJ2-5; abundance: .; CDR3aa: CASRALLTGTRETQYF; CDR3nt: TGTGCCAGCAGGGCATTGCTCACCGGGACTCGAGAGACCCAGTACTTC
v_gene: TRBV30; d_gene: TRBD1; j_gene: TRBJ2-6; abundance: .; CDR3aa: CAWDTRGRGANVLTF; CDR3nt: TGTGCCTGGGACACCAGGGGGCGGGGGGCCAACGTCCTGACTTTC
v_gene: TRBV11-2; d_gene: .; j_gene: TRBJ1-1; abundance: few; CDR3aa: CASSLVLGDKNTEAFF; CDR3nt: TGTGCCAGCAGCTTAGTCTTAGGGGACAAGAACACTGAAGCTTTCTTT
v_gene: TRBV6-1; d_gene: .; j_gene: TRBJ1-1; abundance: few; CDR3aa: CASNPGRDTEAFF; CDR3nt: TGTGCCAGCAATCCCGGGAGGGACACTGAAGCTTTCTTT
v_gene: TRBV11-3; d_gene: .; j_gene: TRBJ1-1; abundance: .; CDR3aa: CASSFLIYTEAFF; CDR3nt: TGTGCCAGCAGCTTCCTAATCTACACTGAAGCTTTCTTT
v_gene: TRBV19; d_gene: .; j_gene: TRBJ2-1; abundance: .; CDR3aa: CASSIEPVSSYNEQFF; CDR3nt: TGTGCCAGTAGTATAGAGCCAGTCAGCTCCTACAATGAGCAGTTCTTC
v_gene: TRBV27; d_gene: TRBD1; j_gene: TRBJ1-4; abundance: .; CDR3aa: CASSPRPDRFGGKLFF; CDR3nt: TGTGCCAGCAGTCCCCGACCGGACAGGTTTGGAGGAAAACTGTTTTTT
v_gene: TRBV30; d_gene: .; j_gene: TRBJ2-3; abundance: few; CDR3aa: CAWSFTRGSDTQYF; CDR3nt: TGTGCCTGGAGCTTCACTAGAGGGAGTGATACGCAGTATTTT